This T cell receptor beta chain emerged from a study of T cell responses to AZD1222 COVID-19 vaccine. Generated by immunoSEQ multiplex PCR, the TCRdb table keeps only in-frame clones and is missing some. The data show about 160,000 clones, with about 90% seen just once and approximately 0.98% held by the top ten. The CDR3 extends over 17 amino acids. Germline V gene data show CDR1 as GTSNPN and CDR2 as SVGIG (reference sequence). V lost 2 bases and J lost 3; bases outside the gene matches: 15. The count of this clone is one. The V and J genes are TRBV30 and TRBJ2-7; 8 nucleotides align to TRBD1. Source: peripheral blood, taken 28 days after the second AZD1222 dose. This sequence was found in an adult who received the AZD1222 COVID-19 vaccine. The CDR3 coding sequence is TGTGCCTGGAGTCCCCCCCGGACAGGGTTTGTCGTCTACGAGCAGTACTTC. It encodes CAWSPPRTGFVVYEQYF. Looking up the rest from reference TRBV30 and TRBJ2-7 gives the full variable domain: SQTIHQWPATLVQPVGSPLSLECTVEGTSNPNLYWYRQAAGRGLQLLFYSVGIGQISSEVPQNLSASRPQDRQFILSSKKLLLSDSGFYLCAWSPPRTGFVVYEQYFGPGTRLTVT.